A single sample is the source of the 11 T cell receptor beta chains below, sequenced in a study of tumor and adjacent non-tumor tissue in lung cancer. TCRbeta libraries were built with three rounds of nested PCR, modified from ARM-PCR. One entry per CDR3 protein results from TCRdb running MiXCR on the multiplex PCR reads. The data contain tens of thousands of distinct CDR3 sequences, roughly 80% of them seen just once; the ten biggest clones take up 13%. The template was RNA from unsorted bulk tissue. Sequencing was done on a sample of lung tumor tissue. The receptors were gathered from a woman between 50 and 59 years old with non-small cell lung cancer.

About this clonotype: The conserved final phenylalanine or tryptophan is absent from the CDR3, which likely points to a read error. No DNA is shown, since the ends of the CDR3 on it are uncertain; the CDR3 is the one TCRdb lists. The chain links TRBV20-1 to TRBJ1-6. 15 amino acids form the CDR3, both terminal residues included. The V gene's germline CDR1 is DFQATT and CDR2 SNEGSKA (reference sequence). CDR3 sequence reads: CSARGLGSYNSPIHY.

In the case of this clonotype: The junction shows a germline mismatch at one end, possibly a read error. The chain combines TRBV28 with TRBJ1-4; no clear D gene. The CDR3 totals 14 residues. CDR1 and CDR2 (germline): MDHEN, SYDVKM. The CDR3 region is CGSSSAPPWEKLFF. The CDR3 DNA sequence: TGTGGCAGCAGTTCAGCCCCTCCCTGGGAAAAACTGTTTTTT.

This clonotype was observed at least ten times. This chain links TRBV20-1 with TRBJ2-7; D perhaps matches TRBD2 (5 bases). CDR3 length: 14 residues. Per germline, CDR1 DFQATT and CDR2 SNEGSKA (reference sequence). Trimming stripped 3 bases from V and 1 base from J, with 13 bases between. CDR3 loop: CSASNPGGSYEQYF. For the CDR3, the DNA is TGCAGTGCTAGTAATCCAGGAGGATCCTACGAGCAGTACTTC.

This sequence joins TRBV12-3 or TRBV12-4 and TRBJ2-1; D not resolved. Trimming took off 4 bases at V and 5 bases at J, with 21 bases between the two ends. The CDR3 loop spans 17 amino acids. The CDR3: CASSSGTSFRVDNEQFF. Here the CDR3 DNA reads TGTGCCAGCAGTTCCGGAACATCCTTTCGGGTCGACAATGAGCAGTTCTTC.

The sample holds many counts of this clonotype. V is TRBV7-2 and J is TRBJ1-1; no definite D call. This CDR3 comprises 14 residues. Germline-derived CDR1 and CDR2 are SGHTA and FQGNSA. Trimming left V 1 base short and J 4 bases short, with 10 bases between. CDR3 coding DNA: TGTGCCAGCAGCTTAGTAACATCGAGCACTGAAGCTTTCTTT. Translating gives CASSLVTSSTEAFF.

Points on this clonotype: A much larger clone is a single base away; this may be a read error. The V call is TRBV28, the J call TRBJ2-3; TRBD1 matches 7 bases. Germline V lookup: CDR1 MDHEN, CDR2 SYDVKM. CDR3 size: 15 residues. The CDR3 reads CASRTGTAEVDAQYF. The CDR3 DNA is TGTGCCAGCAGAACCGGGACAGCGGAGGTAGATGCGCAGTATTTT.

With respect to this clonotype: One end of the junction is discordant with germline, which a read error may explain. The CDR3 DNA reads TGCAGTGCTAGGGGACAGGTGAGGTCCCAACCAGAGCACCAAGAGACTCAGTACTTC. As protein: CSARGQVRSQPEHQETQYF. This chain links TRBV20-1 with TRBJ2-5; 8 bases match TRBD1. Germline values: CDR1 DFQATT, CDR2 SNEGSKA (reference sequence). The CDR3 is made up of 19 amino acids.

This sequence joins TRBV11-3 and TRBJ2-1; D gene unclear. Trimming pared 1 base from V and 7 bases from J, leaving 8 bases between. From germline, CDR1 is SGHNT and CDR2 YENEEA. The CDR3 spans 13 residues. The CDR3 spells CASSLGPWNEQFF. The CDR3 DNA sequence: TGTGCCAGCAGCTTAGGTCCCTGGAATGAGCAGTTCTTC. The full variable domain, in which reference TRBV11-3 and TRBJ2-1 provide the parts outside the CDR3, is EAGVVQSPRYKIIEKKQPVAFWCNPISGHNTLYWYLQNLGQGPELLIRYENEEAVDDSQLPKDRFSAERLKGVDSTLKIQPAELGDSAVYLCASSLGPWNEQFFGPGTRLTVL.

The rearrangement uses TRBV20-1 and TRBJ1-2; 7 bases align to TRBD1. V dropped 3 bases and J dropped 2; count of bases not matched to a gene: 6. CDR3 length equals 14 residues. Germline V gene sequence: CDR1 DFQATT, CDR2 SNEGSKA (reference sequence). The CDR3: CSASLDRVNYGYTF. CDR3 DNA sequence: TGCAGTGCTAGCTTAGACAGGGTAAACTATGGCTACACCTTC.

A note on this clonotype: Its ends do not fully match the called genes, so a read error is possible. The chain has TRBV10-3 and TRBJ1-2; D perhaps matches TRBD1 (6 bases). CDR3 size: 13 residues. CDR1 and CDR2 (germline): ENHRY, SYGVKD. In nucleotides, the CDR3 is TGTGCCGTCAGTGAGGGACAAGGCTATGGCTACACCTTC. Translated, it gives CAVSEGQGYGYTF.

The chain links TRBV20-1 to TRBJ2-7; D is undetermined. Germline V gives CDR1 DFQATT, CDR2 SNEGSKA (reference sequence). This CDR3 is built from 15 residues. CDR3: CKARPIERSPYEQYF. In DNA, the CDR3 is TGCAAAGCTAGACCAATCGAGCGATCCCCCTACGAGCAGTACTTC.